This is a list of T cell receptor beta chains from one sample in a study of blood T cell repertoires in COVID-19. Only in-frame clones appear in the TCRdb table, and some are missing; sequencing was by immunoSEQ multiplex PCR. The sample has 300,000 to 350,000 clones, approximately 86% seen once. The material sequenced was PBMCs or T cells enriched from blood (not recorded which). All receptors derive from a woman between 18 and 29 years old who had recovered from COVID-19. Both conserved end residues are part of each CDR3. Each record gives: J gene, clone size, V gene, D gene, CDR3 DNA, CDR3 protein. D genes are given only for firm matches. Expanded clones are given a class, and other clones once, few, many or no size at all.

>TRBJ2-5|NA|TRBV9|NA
TGTGCCAGCAGCGTAGGGACAGATTGGTACCAAGAGACCCAGTACTTC
CASSVGTDWYQETQYF
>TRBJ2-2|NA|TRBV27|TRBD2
TGTGCCAGCAGTTTGGTTCTTGCGGGAGAAGTCGGGGAGCTGTTTTTT
CASSLVLAGEVGELFF
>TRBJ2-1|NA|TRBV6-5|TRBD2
TGTGCCAGCCACAGCGGGGCCTACAATGAGCAGTTCTTC
CASHSGAYNEQFF
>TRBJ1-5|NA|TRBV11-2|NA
TGTGCCAGCAGCCAAGGTGGGGGGAATCAGCCCCAGCATTTT
CASSQGGGNQPQHF
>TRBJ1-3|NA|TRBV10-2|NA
TGCGCCAGCAGTGAGTCGGGGGGGGGCCCCTCTGGAAACACCATATATTTT
CASSESGGGPSGNTIYF
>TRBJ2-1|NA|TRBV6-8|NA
TGTGCCAGCGCCTACGTGGGACAACCCCAAAGGGATGAGCAGTTCTTC
CASAYVGQPQRDEQFF
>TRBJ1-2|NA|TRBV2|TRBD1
TGTGCCAGCAGTGGGACAGGGAACTATGGCTACACCTTC
CASSGTGNYGYTF
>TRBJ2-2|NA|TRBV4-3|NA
TGCGCCAGCAGCCAAGTGACTTACACCGGGGAGCTGTTTTTT
CASSQVTYTGELFF
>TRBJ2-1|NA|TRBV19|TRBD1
TGTGCCAGTAAACTCCACAGGGGGGACCCGAATGAGCAGTTCTTC
CASKLHRGDPNEQFF
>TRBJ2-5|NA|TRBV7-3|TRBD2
TGTGCCAGCAGCTCATCAGCCGCCGGGACTAGCGGGAGAAAGACCCAGTACTTC
CASSSSAAGTSGRKTQYF
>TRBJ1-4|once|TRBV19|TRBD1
TGTGCCAGTAGTATAGTATCGGGACAGCCTAATGAAAAACTGTTTTTT
CASSIVSGQPNEKLFF
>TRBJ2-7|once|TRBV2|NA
TGTGCCAGCGGGCCTGGGCAGGGTTCCTACGAGCAGTACTTC
CASGPGQGSYEQYF
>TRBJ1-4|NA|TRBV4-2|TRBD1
TGTGCCAGCAGCCACCCCTTAGGTGGACAGGGGGGTGAAAAACTGTTTTTT
CASSHPLGGQGGEKLFF
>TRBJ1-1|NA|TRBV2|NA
TGTGCCAGCAGTGACCCCGGACTGGAAGCTTTCTTT
CASSDPGLEAFF
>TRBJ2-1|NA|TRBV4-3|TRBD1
TGCGCCAGCAGCCTTAGACAGGGGGCCAGTGAGCAGTTCTTC
CASSLRQGASEQFF
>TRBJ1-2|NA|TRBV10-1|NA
TGCGCCAGCAGTGAGCAGAACCCGACAGCCAACTATGGCTACACCTTC
CASSEQNPTANYGYTF
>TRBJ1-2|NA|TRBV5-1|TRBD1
TGCGCCAGCAGCTCGGACAGGTCCTATGGCTACACCTTC
CASSSDRSYGYTF
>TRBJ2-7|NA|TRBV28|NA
TGTGCCAGCTCCCGGCCGGGGTACGAGCAGTACTTC
CASSRPGYEQYF
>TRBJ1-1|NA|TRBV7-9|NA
TGTGCCAGCAGCTTTAGACAGGAGGAAGCTTTCTTT
CASSFRQEEAFF
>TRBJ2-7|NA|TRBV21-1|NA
TGTGCCAGCAGCAAAGGAAGTGCGGGAGACTCGGGCGAGCAGTACTTC
CASSKGSAGDSGEQYF
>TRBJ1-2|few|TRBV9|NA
TGTGCCAGCAGCGTGTCGACAGTCCCCTATGGCTACACCTTC
CASSVSTVPYGYTF
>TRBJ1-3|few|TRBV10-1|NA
TGCGCCAGCCGTCAAGGGGCTGGAAACACCATATATTTT
CASRQGAGNTIYF
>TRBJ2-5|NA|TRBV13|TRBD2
TGTGCCAGCAGCTTACTAGCGGGAGCTGAAGAGACCCAGTACTTC
CASSLLAGAEETQYF
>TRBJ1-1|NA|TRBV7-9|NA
TGTGCCAGCAGCGCCCAGGGGATTAACACTGAAGCTTTCTTT
CASSAQGINTEAFF
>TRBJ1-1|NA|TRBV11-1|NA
TGTGCCAGCTTAAAGGGGGACGGTGGGCCTGAAGCTTTCTTT
CASLKGDGGPEAFF
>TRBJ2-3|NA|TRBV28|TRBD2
TGTGCCAGCAGTTTTAACAGCGGGAGGGGCACAGATACGCAGTATTTT
CASSFNSGRGTDTQYF
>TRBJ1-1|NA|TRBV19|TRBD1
TGTGCCAGTAGTGTGGACAGGGGGCGCCGGGCTGAAGCTTTCTTT
CASSVDRGRRAEAFF
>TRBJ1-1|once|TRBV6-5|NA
TGTGCCAGCAGCCAACACAGCCTCACTGAAGCTTTCTTT
CASSQHSLTEAFF
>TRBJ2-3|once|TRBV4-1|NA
TGCGCCAGCAGGTGGGGTGAGACAGACCGCACAGATACGCAGTATTTT
CASRWGETDRTDTQYF
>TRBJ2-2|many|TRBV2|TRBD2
TGTGCCAGCTGCGCGGGGGTCACCGGGGAGCTGTTTTTT
CASCAGVTGELFF
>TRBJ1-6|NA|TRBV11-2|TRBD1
TGTGCCAGCAGCGCCGGGACAGTGAATTCACCCCTCCACTTT
CASSAGTVNSPLHF
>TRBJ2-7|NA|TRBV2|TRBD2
TGTGCCAGCCAAAGGACTAGCGTGTATGGAGAGCAGTACTTC
CASQRTSVYGEQYF
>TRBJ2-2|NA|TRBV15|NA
TGTGCCACCAGCAGAGATATTACCCCCGGGCTGTTTTTT
CATSRDITPGLFF
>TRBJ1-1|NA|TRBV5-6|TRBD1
TGTGCCAGCAGCGGAACAGGGGGCAACACTGAAGCTTTCTTT
CASSGTGGNTEAFF
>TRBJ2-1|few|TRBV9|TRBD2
TGTGCCAGCAGCGTAGCTACTAGCGGGGGAAATGAGCAGTTCTTC
CASSVATSGGNEQFF
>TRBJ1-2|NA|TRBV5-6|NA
TGTGCCAGCAGCTCGTCGGCGGGGGCCTATGGCTACACCTTC
CASSSSAGAYGYTF
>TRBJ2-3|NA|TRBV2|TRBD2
TGTGCCAGCAGTCGGACGACTAGCGGGGTGAGCACAGATACGCAGTATTTT
CASSRTTSGVSTDTQYF
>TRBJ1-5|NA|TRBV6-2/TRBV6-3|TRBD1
TGTGCCAGCAGTTACTCACCACCGTGGACAGGGGGGAATCAGCCCCAGCATTTT
CASSYSPPWTGGNQPQHF
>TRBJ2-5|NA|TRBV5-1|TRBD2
TGCGCCAGCAGACCCGCGGGGGGCAGGGAGACCCAGTACTTC
CASRPAGGRETQYF
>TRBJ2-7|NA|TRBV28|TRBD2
TGTGCCAGCAGATTTAGCGGGAACCGCTACGAGCAGTACTTC
CASRFSGNRYEQYF
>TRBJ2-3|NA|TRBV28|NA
TGTGCCAGCAGCCTACCCGGGGGTTGGTCGCTGGGGACAGATACGCAGTATTTT
CASSLPGGWSLGTDTQYF
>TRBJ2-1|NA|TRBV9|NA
TGTGCCAGCAGCCACTGGGCCGACAATGAGCAGTTCTTC
CASSHWADNEQFF
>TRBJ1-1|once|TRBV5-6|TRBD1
TGTGCCAGCAGCTTAAACAGGGGGCCAGCTTTCTTT
CASSLNRGPAFF
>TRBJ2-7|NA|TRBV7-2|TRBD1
TGTGCCAGCAGCTTAGTAGGGACAGTCTACGAGCAGTACTTC
CASSLVGTVYEQYF
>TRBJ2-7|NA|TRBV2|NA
TGTGCCAGCAGTGGGGTCCCGCGGGACGAGCAGTACTTC
CASSGVPRDEQYF
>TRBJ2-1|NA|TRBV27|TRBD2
TGTGCCAGCAGTTTATCTGGGACTAGCGGACACAATGAGCAGTTCTTC
CASSLSGTSGHNEQFF
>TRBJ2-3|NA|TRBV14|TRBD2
TGTGCCAGCAGCCAAGAGGCTAGCGGGGCCACAGATACGCAGTATTTT
CASSQEASGATDTQYF
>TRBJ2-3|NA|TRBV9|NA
TGTGCCAGCAGCGTTGGCGGGAGCACAGATACGCAGTATTTT
CASSVGGSTDTQYF
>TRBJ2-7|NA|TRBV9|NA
TGTGCCAGCAGCGTCGTAACGGTATACGAGCAGTACTTC
CASSVVTVYEQYF
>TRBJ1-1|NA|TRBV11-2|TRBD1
TGTGCCAGCAGCTTTACAGGGGGCCTGGTAGAGGGTGAAGCTTTCTTT
CASSFTGGLVEGEAFF
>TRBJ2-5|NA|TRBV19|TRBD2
TGTGCCAGTAGTATTCTAGCGGGAAGGCAAGAGACCCAGTACTTC
CASSILAGRQETQYF
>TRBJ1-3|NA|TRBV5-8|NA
TGTGCCAGCAGCCACCCGTGGGCAGCCGACTCTGGAAACACCATATATTTT
CASSHPWAADSGNTIYF